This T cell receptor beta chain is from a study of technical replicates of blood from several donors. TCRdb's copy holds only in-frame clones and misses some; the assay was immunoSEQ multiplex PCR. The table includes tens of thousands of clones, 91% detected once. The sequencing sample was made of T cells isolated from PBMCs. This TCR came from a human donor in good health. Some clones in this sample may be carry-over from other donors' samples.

The chain's CDR3 is CASTRGDYGAGELFF. The DNA of the CDR3 is TGTGCCAGCACTCGGGGGGACTATGGGGCCGGGGAGCTGTTTTTT. The chain recombines TRBV28 with TRBJ2-2, with 7 nucleotides matching TRBD2. Per the germline V gene, CDR1 is MDHEN and CDR2 is SYDVKM. After removal of 7 bases from V and 6 bases from J, the junction contained 11 bases not matched to a gene. This CDR3 comprises 15 residues.